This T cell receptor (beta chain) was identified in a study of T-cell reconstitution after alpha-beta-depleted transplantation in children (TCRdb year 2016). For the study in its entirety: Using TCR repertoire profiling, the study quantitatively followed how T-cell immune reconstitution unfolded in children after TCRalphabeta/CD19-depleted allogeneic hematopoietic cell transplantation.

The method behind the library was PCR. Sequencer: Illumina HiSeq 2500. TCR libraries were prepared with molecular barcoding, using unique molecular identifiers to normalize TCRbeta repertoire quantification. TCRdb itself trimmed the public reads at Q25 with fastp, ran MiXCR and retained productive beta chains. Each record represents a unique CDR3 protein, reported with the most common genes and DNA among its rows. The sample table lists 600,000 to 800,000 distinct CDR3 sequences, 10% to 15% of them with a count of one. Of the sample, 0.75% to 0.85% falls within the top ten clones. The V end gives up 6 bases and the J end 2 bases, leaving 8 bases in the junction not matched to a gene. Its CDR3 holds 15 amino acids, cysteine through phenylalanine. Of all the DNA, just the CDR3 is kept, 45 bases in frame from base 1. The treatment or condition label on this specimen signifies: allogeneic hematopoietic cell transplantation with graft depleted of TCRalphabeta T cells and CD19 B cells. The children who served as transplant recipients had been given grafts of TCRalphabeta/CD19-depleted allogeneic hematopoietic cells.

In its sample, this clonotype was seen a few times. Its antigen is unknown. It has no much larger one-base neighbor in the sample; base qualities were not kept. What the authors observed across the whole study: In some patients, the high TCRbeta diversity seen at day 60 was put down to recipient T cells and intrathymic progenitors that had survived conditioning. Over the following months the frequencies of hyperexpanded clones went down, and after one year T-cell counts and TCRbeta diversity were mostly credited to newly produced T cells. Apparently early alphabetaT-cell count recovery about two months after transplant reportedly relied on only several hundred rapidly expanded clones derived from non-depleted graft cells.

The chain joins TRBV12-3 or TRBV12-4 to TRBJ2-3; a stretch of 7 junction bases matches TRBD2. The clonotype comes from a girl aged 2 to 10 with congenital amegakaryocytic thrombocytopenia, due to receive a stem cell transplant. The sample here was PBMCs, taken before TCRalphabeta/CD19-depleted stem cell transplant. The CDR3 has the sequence CASRPGLGPTDTQYF. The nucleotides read TGTGCCAGCAGACCCGGACTAGGCCCCACAGATACGCAGTATTTT.